These 21 T cell receptor beta chains were sequenced from one sample in a study of T cell repertoires in cytomegalovirus infection. MiXCR, run by TCRdb on the reads, gives a single entry per CDR3 protein. The data hold some 940,000 distinct CDR3 sequences, with approximately 31% observed a single time. Their cognate antigens are unknown. The material was cultured CD8+ T cells from PBMCs, obtained from culture after CMV antigen stimulation. The source of these receptors is a human donor in good health (CMV status not recorded). Some clones in this sample may be carry-over from other donors' samples.

The V gene is TRBV12-3 or TRBV12-4, the J gene TRBJ1-5; 7 nucleotides agree with TRBD1. This CDR3 is built from 14 residues. V shed 8 bases, J shed 4 bases, and the junction held 8 bases outside the gene matches. The CDR3 sequence is CASGRTGGNQPQHF. CDR3 DNA: TGTGCCAGCGGGCGGACAGGAGGGAATCAGCCCCAGCATTTT.

The chain combines TRBV19 with TRBJ2-7, with a possible D match to TRBD1 (5 bases). The ends were cut back, 7 bases at V and 4 bases at J, with 14 bases in the middle. The CDR3 has 13 amino acids. CDR1 is LNHDA, CDR2 SQIVND, per germline (reference sequence). The DNA for the CDR3 is TGTGCCAGTATTATGACAGTTTCTTACGAGCAGTACGTC. This codes for CASIMTVSYEQYV.

The gene calls are TRBV6-5 and TRBJ2-2; TRBD1 is a possible D gene (6 bases). Per germline, CDR1 MNHEY and CDR2 SVGAGI. The V end was cut by 2 bases, the J end by 7 bases, with 14 bases between. The CDR3 has 15 residues. The CDR3: CASSYGQLGFGELFF. The DNA of the CDR3 is TGTGCCAGCAGTTACGGACAGCTGGGGTTCGGGGAGCTGTTTTTT.

This clonotype was recorded at least ten times. The gene calls are TRBV6-1 and TRBJ2-7; 12 nucleotides line up with TRBD1. The CDR3 is made up of 15 amino acids. J was trimmed by 7 bases and V by 4 bases; bases with no gene match: 8. Germline assignment: CDR1 MNHNS and CDR2 SASEGT. As DNA, the CDR3 is TGTGCCAGCAGTGGCCGGGACAGGGGGCCTGGAGAGCAGTACGTC. Its protein product is CASSGRDRGPGEQYV.

This clonotype was recorded many times. This chain connects TRBV7-8 to TRBJ1-6; D unresolved. The CDR3 covers 13 residues. V lost 6 bases, J lost 7 bases, and 10 bases lay in between. Germline CDR1 reads SGHVS; CDR2 reads FQNEAQ. CDR3 loop: CASRPEGNSPLHF. CDR3 sequence (DNA): TGTGCCAGCAGACCAGAGGGCAATTCACCCCTCCACTTT.

Only a few counts were recorded for this clonotype. This chain joins TRBV27 and TRBJ1-2; D ambiguous. In germline, CDR1 is MNHEY, CDR2 SMNVEV (reference sequence). CDR3 size: 15 residues. Trimming took 5 bases from V and 6 from J, leaving 19 bases between them. The CDR3 DNA is TGTGCCAGCAGTCCCCGAGTCCGGGATATTGATGGCTACACCTTC. Translation gives CASSPRVRDIDGYTF.

The chain couples TRBV4-1 to TRBJ1-5; D may be TRBD1 (6 bases). This CDR3 is built from 15 residues. Germline CDR1 and CDR2: MGHRA and YSYEKL. V was cut by 3 bases and J by 3 bases, with 12 bases left in between. CDR3 sequence reads: CASSQNRDTNQPQHF. CDR3 in DNA: TGCGCCAGCAGCCAGAACCGGGACACCAATCAGCCCCAGCATTTT.

This clonotype was recorded a few times. This sequence joins TRBV29-1 and TRBJ1-1, with D unresolved. Germline values: CDR1 SQVTM, CDR2 ANQGSEA. The CDR3 has 11 residues. V was clipped by 2 bases and J by 7 bases, with 8 bases between them. The DNA of the CDR3 is TGCAGCGTTGAAATCGCCGTTGAAGCTTTCTTT. Amino acid sequence: CSVEIAVEAFF.

This chain joins TRBV5-4 and TRBJ1-2; D gene ambiguous. CDR1 and CDR2 from the germline V gene are SGHNT and YYREEE (reference sequence). V was shortened by 0 bases and J by 7 bases, with 10 bases between the two germline ends. The CDR3 is 13 amino acids. The CDR3 region is CASSLDEYSGYTF. For the CDR3, the DNA is TGTGCCAGCAGCTTGGACGAGTACTCTGGCTACACCTTC.

In its sample, this clonotype was seen many times. V usage is TRBV6-5 and J usage is TRBJ2-7; D gene uncertain. The germline V gene has CDR1 MNHEY and CDR2 SVGAGI. The CDR3 loop spans 13 amino acids. V shed 3 bases and J shed 0 bases, with 6 bases lying between them. The CDR3 nucleotides read TGTGCCAGCAGTTATAGCAGCTCCTACGAGCAGTACTTC. It is translated as CASSYSSSYEQYF.

This clonotype was seen a few times. This rearrangement joins TRBV6-5 to TRBJ2-7; TRBD2 is a possible D gene (5 bases). Trimming stripped 0 bases from V and 3 bases from J, with 12 bases between. This CDR3 contains 15 residues. Germline loops: CDR1 MNHEY, CDR2 SVGAGI. CDR3 residues: CASSYSNGLFYEQYF. The CDR3 region has the DNA TGTGCCAGCAGTTACTCGAACGGACTTTTCTACGAGCAGTACTTC.

The rearrangement joins TRBV12-3 or TRBV12-4 to TRBJ2-3, with 10 positions matching TRBD2. This CDR3 has 16 amino acids. Trimming removed 6 bases from V and 4 bases from J; junction bases left unmatched: 10. CDR3 sequence reads: CASRPRSGGAADTQYF. The CDR3, as DNA: TGTGCCAGCAGACCCAGGAGCGGGGGGGCCGCAGATACGCAGTATTTT.

The CDR3 DNA sequence: TGTGCCAGTAGTATGCGAAGCGGGGGGTACACCGGGGAGCTGTTTTTT. The encoded protein is CASSMRSGGYTGELFF. This chain uses TRBV19 with TRBJ2-2, with 9 bases aligning to TRBD2. Germline V gene data show CDR1 as LNHDA and CDR2 as SQIVND (reference sequence). V gave up 3 bases and J gave up 3 bases; unmatched junction bases: 5. CDR3 length equals 16 residues.

The chain recombines TRBV11-2 with TRBJ2-7; D possibly corresponds to TRBD2 (5 bases). V lost 0 bases to trimming and J lost 7 bases, with 13 bases between them. From germline, CDR1 is SGHAT and CDR2 FQNNGV. The CDR3 consists of 14 residues. The CDR3 protein is CASSLEATPGEQYV. The CDR3 nucleotides read TGTGCCAGCAGCTTAGAAGCCACACCGGGGGAGCAGTACGTC.

This clonotype was counted once. The rearrangement links TRBV6-6 to TRBJ1-4; 7 positions match TRBD1. The CDR3 spans 16 residues. The junction had 8 bases not matched to a gene; V was cut back by 5 bases and J by 2 bases. CDR1 is MNHNY, CDR2 SVGAGI, per germline (reference sequence). The DNA for the CDR3 is TGTGCCAGCAGTCCAAGCGGACAGGCGACTAATGAAAAACTGTTTTTT. This sequence encodes CASSPSGQATNEKLFF.

At least ten counts were recorded for this clonotype. V and J are TRBV7-4 and TRBJ2-2, with 11 bases lining up with TRBD2. The CDR3 spans 16 residues. With V trimmed by 4 bases and J by 0 bases, 1 base remained unmatched. Germline values: CDR1 SGHVT, CDR2 SQSDAQ. Here the CDR3 DNA reads TGTGCCAGCAGCTCGACTAGCGGGACGAACACCGGGGAGCTGTTTTTT. Translation: CASSSTSGTNTGELFF. Combining the CDR3 with reference TRBV7-4 and TRBJ2-2 gives the whole variable domain GAGVSQSPRYKVAKRGRDVALRCDSISGHVTLYWYRQTLGQGSEVLTYSQSDAQRDKSGRPSGRFSAERPERSVSTLKIQRTEQGDSAVYLCASSSTSGTNTGELFFGEGSRLTVL.

The chain uses TRBV3-1 and TRBJ1-1, with D tentatively TRBD1 (6 bases). The CDR3 loop spans 16 amino acids. V was pared by 4 bases and J by 1 base, with 16 bases between. Per the germline V gene, CDR1 is LGHDT and CDR2 is YNNKEL (reference sequence). The CDR3 loop reads CASSPARGVRNTEAFF. The CDR3 region has the DNA TGTGCCAGCAGCCCAGCCAGGGGCGTAAGGAACACTGAAGCTTTCTTT.

CDR3 coding DNA: TGTGCCAGCAGTTACTCGAACACGGACAGGGAGCTGTTTTTT. Residues: CASSYSNTDRELFF. This chain connects TRBV6-6 to TRBJ2-2; D is perhaps TRBD1 (5 bases). Trimming shortened V by 0 bases and J by 9 bases, and 11 bases separated the two germline ends. Germline V gene sequence: CDR1 MNHNY, CDR2 SVGAGI (reference sequence). The length of the CDR3 is 14 residues.

This clonotype was counted a few times. The chain combines TRBV28 with TRBJ2-7, with D tentatively TRBD2 (5 bases). The CDR3 is 16 residues long. With 7 bases removed from V and 6 bases from J, the gap between germline ends came to 25 bases. From germline, CDR1 is MDHEN and CDR2 SYDVKM. The CDR3: CASIPRVGGPSVEQYV. DNA of the CDR3: TGTGCCAGCATACCACGCGTGGGCGGGCCCTCCGTCGAGCAGTACGTC.

The chain joins TRBV27 to TRBJ1-1; a weak D match, TRBD1 (5 bases). The CDR3 contains 14 residues. Germline V gene lookup returns CDR1 MNHEY and CDR2 SMNVEV (reference sequence). The V end was cut by 2 bases, the J end by 3 bases, with 10 bases between. The CDR3 reads CASSLQGSYTEAFF. DNA of the CDR3: TGTGCCAGCAGTTTACAGGGTTCCTACACTGAAGCTTTCTTT.

V gene TRBV12-3 or TRBV12-4 combines with J gene TRBJ1-1, with D perhaps matching TRBD1 (5 bases). This CDR3 comprises 15 residues. The V and J ends lost 3 bases and 3 bases respectively, with 14 bases between them. The CDR3 reads CASSFPTRRDTEAFF. The CDR3 DNA sequence: TGTGCCAGCAGTTTCCCGACCCGCAGGGACACTGAAGCTTTCTTT.